This TCR beta chain emerged from a study of control samples from healthy donors and cancer patients. Germline CDR1 and CDR2: MDHEN and SYDVKM. Trimming left V 11 bases short and J 7 bases short, with 21 bases between. The length of the CDR3 is 14 residues. The assay was immunoSEQ multiplex PCR, and TCRdb's table has in-frame clones only and misses some. The sample holds about 160,000 clones, approximately 90% seen once. The sample comprised blood. The V and J genes are TRBV28 and TRBJ1-5; D uncertain. This clonotype was obtained from a man aged 25-45 years in good health. CDR3 amino acids: CASLPGPARQPQHF. In nucleotides, the CDR3 is TGTGCCTCCCTTCCGGGTCCAGCAAGACAGCCCCAGCATTTT.